This T cell receptor (beta chain) stems from a study of blood T cells in healthy people across ages. Study-level points and caveats: CMV status of donors was unknown, possibly confounding expanded clonotype changes.

PCR was performed a second time for roughly 6 to 12 cycles using a sample-barcoded 5' primer and a J-beta primer mix. TCRdb redid the calling of the 5' RACE reads with MiXCR, one entry per CDR3 protein. Among more than 800,000 distinct CDR3 sequences listed, 40% to 45% were seen once. In its sample, this clonotype was seen many times. Its cognate antigen is unknown. The germline V gene has CDR1 SQVTM and CDR2 ANQGSEA. Trimming took 3 bases from V and 9 from J, leaving 12 bases between them. The CDR3 has 12 amino acids. Per-sample PBMC isolation yielded at least 6 million cells. Sequences were obtained from blood. The chain couples TRBV29-1 to TRBJ2-1; D call uncertain. This TCR came from a woman aged 55-75 years in good health. CDR3 nucleotide sequence: TGCAGCGTTGACAGTGCGGCTAGTGAGCAGTTCTTC. It translates to CSVDSAASEQFF.